The 12 T cell receptor beta chains given below trace back to one sample, sequenced in a study of PD-L1 blockade in urothelial cancer. Using immunoSEQ multiplex PCR, the repertoire was profiled, and TCRdb retains in-frame clones only, with some absent. The table includes tens of thousands of clones, 81% detected once. The sequencing used PBMCs, collected around atezolizumab (anti-PD-L1) treatment. The receptors were gathered from a man in his sixties or seventies with urothelial cancer.

The CDR3 here is CASSDRLVEQYF. The DNA for the CDR3 is TGTGCCAGCAGTGATAGACTAGTCGAGCAGTACTTC. The chain recombines TRBV2 with TRBJ2-7; D is possibly TRBD2 (6 bases). The germline V and J ends were trimmed by 3 bases and 6 bases, with 9 bases remaining between them. The CDR3 contains 12 residues. The germline V gene has CDR1 SNHLY and CDR2 FYNNEI.

The chain employs TRBV11-2 and TRBJ2-6; possible D gene TRBD1, 6 bases. V shed 1 base and J shed 0 bases, with 13 bases lying between them. CDR3 length: 18 amino acids. Per germline, CDR1 SGHAT and CDR2 FQNNGV. The CDR3 DNA reads as TGTGCCAGCAGCTTAGCCGGACAGTCACGCTCTGGGGCCAACGTCCTGACTTTC. It is translated as CASSLAGQSRSGANVLTF.

The chain combines TRBV5-6 with TRBJ1-2; 7 nucleotides line up with TRBD1. The V gene's germline CDR1 is SGHDT and CDR2 YYEEEE. CDR3 length equals 16 residues. Unmatched junction bases numbered 10, after V lost 5 bases and J lost 0 bases. CDR3 coding DNA: TGTGCCAGCAGATTGCAGACAGGGACAGCTAACTATGGCTACACCTTC. Translated: CASRLQTGTANYGYTF. The entire variable domain, with the rest obtained from reference TRBV5-6 and TRBJ1-2, is as follows: DAGVTQSPTHLIKTRGQQVTLRCSPKSGHDTVSWYQQALGQGPQFIFQYYEEEERQRGNFPDRFSGHQFPNYSSELNVNALLLGDSALYLCASRLQTGTANYGYTFGSGTRLTVV.

The chain carries TRBV14 and TRBJ2-7; tentative D call: TRBD1 (6 bases). This CDR3 is built from 13 residues. Germline V lookup: CDR1 SGHDN, CDR2 FVKESK. The V gene lost 6 bases and the J gene lost 0 bases, with 9 bases spanning the gap. CDR3 loop: CASRLDSSYEQYF. CDR3 bases: TGTGCCAGCAGATTGGACAGCTCCTACGAGCAGTACTTC.

The chain couples TRBV19 to TRBJ1-5, with TRBD1 as a possible D gene (5 bases). V lost 1 base and J 9 bases, leaving 13 bases between the germline ends. Per germline, CDR1 LNHDA and CDR2 SQIVND (reference sequence). CDR3 length: 14 residues. CDR3 DNA: TGTGCCAGTAGTATAGGACAGCTCGAGGTGCCCCAGCATTTT. Translation: CASSIGQLEVPQHF.

Only a few counts were recorded for this clone. The chain couples TRBV7-2 to TRBJ1-5, with D tentatively TRBD1 (6 bases). The CDR3 is 15 amino acids. In germline, CDR1 is SGHTA, CDR2 FQGNSA. V lost 0 bases to trimming and J lost 6 bases, with 12 bases between them. CDR3 coding DNA: TGTGCCAGCAGCTTAGCTACAGGGAAGGGTCAGCCCCAGCATTTT. Its translation is CASSLATGKGQPQHF.

The DNA of the CDR3 is TGTGCCAGCAGTTATGGGACAGAATATGGCTACACCTTC. It specifies CASSYGTEYGYTF. The chain links TRBV6-5 to TRBJ1-2; TRBD1 agrees at 7 bases. The V and J ends lost 3 bases and 5 bases, in that order; junction bases with no gene match: 3. This CDR3 has 13 amino acids. Germline V gene lookup returns CDR1 MNHEY and CDR2 SVGAGI.

This clone was counted a single time. The gene calls are TRBV28 and TRBJ1-5; possibly TRBD1 for D (6 bases). Trimming cost V 9 bases and J 2 bases, with 20 bases left between them. Germline CDR1 and CDR2: MDHEN and SYDVKM. This CDR3 is built from 16 residues. Written as DNA, the CDR3 is TGTGCCAGTACGGAGGGGGGGCTTGAGGGCAATCAGCCCCAGCATTTT. Translated: CASTEGGLEGNQPQHF. The full variable domain, with the rest looked up from reference TRBV28 and TRBJ1-5, is DVKVTQSSRYLVKRTGEKVFLECVQDMDHENMFWYRQDPGLGLRLIYFSYDVKMKEKGDIPEGYSVSREKKERFSLILESASTNQTSMYLCASTEGGLEGNQPQHFGDGTRLSIL.

The chain has TRBV11-2 and TRBJ1-2, with 10 bases lining up with TRBD1. Germline trimming cut 4 bases from V and 5 bases from J; bases unmatched to any gene: 10. CDR3 size: 16 residues. The germline gives CDR1 SGHAT, CDR2 FQNNGV. This chain's CDR3 is CASSSPRRDRGYGYTF. DNA for the CDR3: TGTGCCAGCAGCTCACCCCGTCGGGACAGGGGTTATGGCTACACCTTC.

In its sample, this clone was seen a few times. The chain is built from TRBV27 and TRBJ2-7; 7 bases are shared with TRBD2. The germline V gene encodes CDR1 MNHEY and CDR2 SMNVEV (reference sequence). This CDR3 contains 14 residues. With V trimmed by 2 bases and J by 5 bases, 6 bases remained unmatched. The CDR3 here is CASSLPTSINEQYF. The CDR3 region has the DNA TGTGCCAGCAGTTTACCGACTAGCATCAACGAGCAGTACTTC.

The J gene is TRBJ2-3, the V gene TRBV11-1, with 9 bases that match TRBD2. Trimming at V came to 5 bases and at J to 0 bases, leaving 6 bases not matched to a gene. CDR3 length: 16 amino acids. Germline V lookup: CDR1 SGHAT, CDR2 FQDESV (reference sequence). CDR3 region: CASSPGLAPSTDTQYF. CDR3 nucleotides: TGTGCCAGCAGCCCGGGACTAGCCCCTAGCACAGATACGCAGTATTTT. Full variable domain (rest looked up from reference TRBV11-1 and TRBJ2-3): EAEVAQSPRYKITEKSQAVAFWCDPISGHATLYWYRQILGQGPELLVQFQDESVVDDSQLPKDRFSAERLKGVDSTLKIQPAELGDSAMYLCASSPGLAPSTDTQYFGPGTRLTVL.

The chain carries TRBV5-6 and TRBJ1-4; TRBD1 is a possible D gene (5 bases). Germline V gives CDR1 SGHDT, CDR2 YYEEEE. Trimming shortened V by 0 bases and J by 0 bases, and 18 bases separated the two germline ends. The CDR3 runs 19 residues. CDR3: CASSLELTQGYATNEKLFF. The CDR3 DNA reads TGTGCCAGCAGCTTGGAGCTCACGCAGGGCTATGCAACTAATGAAAAACTGTTTTTT.